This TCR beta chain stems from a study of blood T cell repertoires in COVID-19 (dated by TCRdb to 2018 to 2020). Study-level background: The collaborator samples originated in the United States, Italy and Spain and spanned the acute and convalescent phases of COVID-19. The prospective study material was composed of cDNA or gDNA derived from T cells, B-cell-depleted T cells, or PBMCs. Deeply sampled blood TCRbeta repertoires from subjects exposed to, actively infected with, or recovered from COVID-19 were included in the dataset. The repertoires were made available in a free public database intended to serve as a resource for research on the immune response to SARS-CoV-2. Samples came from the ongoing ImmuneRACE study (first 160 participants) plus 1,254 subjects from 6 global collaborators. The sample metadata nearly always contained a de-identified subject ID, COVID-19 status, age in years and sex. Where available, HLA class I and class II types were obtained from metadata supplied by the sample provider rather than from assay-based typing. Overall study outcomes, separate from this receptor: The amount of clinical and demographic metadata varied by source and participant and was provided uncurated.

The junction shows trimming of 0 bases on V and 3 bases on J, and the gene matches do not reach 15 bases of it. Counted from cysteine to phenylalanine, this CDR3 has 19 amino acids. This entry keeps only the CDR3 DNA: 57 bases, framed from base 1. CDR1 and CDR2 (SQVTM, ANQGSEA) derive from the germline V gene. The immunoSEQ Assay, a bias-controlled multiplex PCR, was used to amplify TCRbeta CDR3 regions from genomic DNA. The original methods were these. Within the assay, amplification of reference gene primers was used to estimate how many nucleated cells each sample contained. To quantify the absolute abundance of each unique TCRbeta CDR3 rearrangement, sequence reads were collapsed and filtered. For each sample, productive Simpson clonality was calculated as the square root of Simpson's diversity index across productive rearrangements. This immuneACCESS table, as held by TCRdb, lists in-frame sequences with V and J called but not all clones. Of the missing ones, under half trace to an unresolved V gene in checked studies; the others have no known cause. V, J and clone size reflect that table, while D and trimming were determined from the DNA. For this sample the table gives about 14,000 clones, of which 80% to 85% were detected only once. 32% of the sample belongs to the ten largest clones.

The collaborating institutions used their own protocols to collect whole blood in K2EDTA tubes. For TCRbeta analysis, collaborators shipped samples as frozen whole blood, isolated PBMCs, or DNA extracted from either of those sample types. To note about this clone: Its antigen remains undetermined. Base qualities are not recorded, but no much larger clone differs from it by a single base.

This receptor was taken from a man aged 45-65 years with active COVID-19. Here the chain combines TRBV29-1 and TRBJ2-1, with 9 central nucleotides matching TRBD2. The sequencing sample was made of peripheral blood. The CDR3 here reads CSVEDRGEREESVYNEQFF. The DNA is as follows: TGCAGCGTTGAAGATCGGGGGGAGCGGGAGGAGTCTGTCTACAATGAGCAGTTCTTC.